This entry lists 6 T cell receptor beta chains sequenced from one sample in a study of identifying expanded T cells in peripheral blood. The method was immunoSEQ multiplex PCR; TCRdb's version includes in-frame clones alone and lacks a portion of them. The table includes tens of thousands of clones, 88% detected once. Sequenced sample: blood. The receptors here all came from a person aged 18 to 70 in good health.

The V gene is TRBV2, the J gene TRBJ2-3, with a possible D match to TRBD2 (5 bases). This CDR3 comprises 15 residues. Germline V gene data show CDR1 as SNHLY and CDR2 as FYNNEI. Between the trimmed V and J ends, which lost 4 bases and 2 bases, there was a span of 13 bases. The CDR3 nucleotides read TGTGCCAGCAGTGTCGTCCCGGGGATCACAGATACGCAGTATTTT. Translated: CASSVVPGITDTQYF.

DNA of the CDR3: TGTGCCAGCAGCTTAGCTAGGACTAGCGTGGAGACCCAGTACTTC. Protein: CASSLARTSVETQYF. This chain connects TRBV7-2 to TRBJ2-5; 9 bases match TRBD2. The CDR3 runs 15 residues. Looked up from germline, CDR1 is SGHTA and CDR2 is FQGNSA. Unmatched junction bases numbered 4, after V lost 0 bases and J lost 5 bases. The whole variable domain, remainder taken from reference TRBV7-2 and TRBJ2-5, is GAGVSQSPSNKVTEKGKDVELRCDPISGHTALYWYRQSLGQGLEFLIYFQGNSAPDKSGLPSDRFSAERTGGSVSTLTIQRTQQEDSAVYLCASSLARTSVETQYFGPGTRLLVL.

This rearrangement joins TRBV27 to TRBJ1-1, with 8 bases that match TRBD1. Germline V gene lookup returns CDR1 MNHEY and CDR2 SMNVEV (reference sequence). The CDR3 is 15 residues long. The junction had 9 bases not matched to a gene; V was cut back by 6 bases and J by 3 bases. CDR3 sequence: CASSRDGQGDTEAFF. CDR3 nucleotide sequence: TGTGCCAGCAGCCGCGATGGACAGGGAGACACTGAAGCTTTCTTT.

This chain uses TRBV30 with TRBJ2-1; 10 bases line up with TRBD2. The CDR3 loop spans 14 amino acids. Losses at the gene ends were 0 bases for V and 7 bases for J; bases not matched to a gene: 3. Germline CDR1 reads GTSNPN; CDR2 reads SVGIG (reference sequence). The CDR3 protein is CAWSVPSGGNEQFF. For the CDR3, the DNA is TGTGCCTGGAGTGTCCCTAGCGGGGGTAATGAGCAGTTCTTC.

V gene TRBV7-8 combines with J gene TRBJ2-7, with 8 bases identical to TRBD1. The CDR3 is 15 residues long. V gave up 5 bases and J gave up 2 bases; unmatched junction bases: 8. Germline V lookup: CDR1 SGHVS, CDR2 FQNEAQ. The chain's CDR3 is CASSPGQVYAYEQYF. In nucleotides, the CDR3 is TGTGCCAGCAGCCCGGGACAGGTATACGCCTACGAGCAGTACTTC.

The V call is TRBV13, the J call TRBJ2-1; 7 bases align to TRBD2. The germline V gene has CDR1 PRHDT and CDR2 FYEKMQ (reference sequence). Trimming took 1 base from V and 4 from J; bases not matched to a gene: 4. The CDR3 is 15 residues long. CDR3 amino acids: CASSLATSDYNEQFF. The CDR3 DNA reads TGTGCCAGCAGCTTAGCCACTAGCGATTACAATGAGCAGTTCTTC.